This record covers a single TCR beta chain. 13 Jbeta primers and 60 Vbeta primers were used for the PCR. Method: immunoSEQ multiplex PCR; TCRdb's copy keeps in-frame clones and lacks some. The sample yields about 160,000 clones, about four fifths seen once. The sample belongs to a study of cytomegalovirus exposure and HLA in healthy donors. Germline assignment: CDR1 SGHVS and CDR2 FNYEAQ. With V trimmed by 1 base and J by 3 bases, 5 bases remained unmatched. This CDR3 has 16 residues. The material sequenced was PBMCs. The sequence was obtained from a man between 25 and 39 years old in good health and CMV-seronegative. The rearrangement links TRBV7-6 to TRBJ2-5, with 10 bases lining up with TRBD2. As DNA, the CDR3 is TGTGCCAGCAGCTTAGGAGCGGGAGGGGGGAAAGAGACCCAGTACTTC. Its protein is CASSLGAGGGKETQYF.